Below, one T cell receptor beta chain is given with its context. Which antigen it targets is not known. There are no base qualities to consult, and no much larger clone falls within one base. TCRbeta CDR3 regions were amplified from genomic DNA by means of the immunoSEQ Assay, a bias-controlled multiplex PCR. Per the source publication's procedure: The number of nucleated cells in each sample was estimated by amplification of reference gene primers within the assay. Sequence reads were collapsed and filtered to measure the absolute abundance of every unique TCRbeta CDR3 rearrangement. Productive Simpson clonality was computed per sample as the square root of Simpson's diversity index over productive rearrangements. TCRdb re-hosts the immuneACCESS table, in-frame sequences only. Its copies lack some clones; in the studies checked, an unresolved V gene accounts for under half of them, and the cause for the rest is not known. That table supplies the V and J calls and clone size; D and trimming were determined from the DNA. The sample has 50,000 or so clones on record, roughly four fifths of them singletons. Jointly, the top ten make up 7% to 8.5% of the sample.

The CDR3 numbers 14 residues from cysteine through phenylalanine. Here the CDR3 DNA is all that survives: 42 bases in frame from base 1. V gives up 10 bases and J gives up 2 bases, and the segment between their germline ends measures 15 bases. From the germline V gene, CDR1 is SNHLY and CDR2 is FYNNEI. Each collaborating institution followed its own protocols to collect whole blood in K2EDTA tubes. For TCRbeta analysis, collaborator samples were shipped as frozen whole blood, as isolated PBMCs, or as DNA extracted from either sample type. This sample is drawn from a study of blood T cell repertoires in COVID-19 (dated by TCRdb to 2020 to 2021). In the study overall: Collaborator samples came from the United States, Italy and Spain and covered acute and convalescent phases of COVID-19. The material from the prospective study consisted of cDNA or gDNA derived from T cells, B-cell-depleted T cells, or PBMCs. Deeply sampled blood TCRbeta repertoires from subjects exposed to, actively infected with, or recovered from COVID-19 were included in the dataset. The repertoires were released in a freely available public database meant as a resource for research on the immune response to SARS-CoV-2. The samples were drawn from the first 160 participants of the ongoing ImmuneRACE study and from some 1,300 subjects provided by 6 global collaborators. The sample metadata nearly always contained a de-identified subject ID, COVID-19 status, age in years and sex. Where available, HLA class I and class II types were obtained from metadata supplied by the sample provider rather than from assay-based typing. Results and caveats for the whole study, not just this receptor: The amount of clinical and demographic metadata varied by source and participant and was provided uncurated.

Sequencing was done on a sample of peripheral blood. The sequence was obtained from a man in his forties with acute or convalescent COVID-19. The chain is assembled from TRBV2 and TRBJ1-5; the best D guess is TRBD1, with 6 bases matching. The DNA reads TGTGCCACCAAACAGGGAGCCGGCAATCAGCCCCAGCATTTT. This sequence encodes CATKQGAGNQPQHF.